Each of the 20 T cell receptor beta chains below was sequenced from the same sample in a study of blood T cell repertoires in COVID-19. TCRdb keeps only in-frame clones here, not all; method: immunoSEQ multiplex PCR. The sample lists about 190,000 clones, less than 90% seen once, with about 6.5% in the top ten. Sequencing input: peripheral blood. The receptors stem from a middle-aged woman with acute or convalescent COVID-19.

Only one count was recorded for this clone. The chain carries TRBV5-1 and TRBJ1-2; 8 bases agree with TRBD1. This CDR3 has 15 amino acids. Trimming cost V 0 bases and J 4 bases; bases outside gene matches: 5. Germline V gene sequence: CDR1 SGHRS, CDR2 YFSETQ. The CDR3, as DNA: TGCGCCAGCAGCTTGGGGACAGGGAGTGCCTATGGCTACACCTTC. Protein: CASSLGTGSAYGYTF.

This clone appeared a single time. V gene TRBV6-6 combines with J gene TRBJ2-1, with a tentative D call TRBD2 (5 bases). The CDR3 spans 13 residues. CDR1 is MNHNY and CDR2 is SVGAGI in the germline V gene (reference sequence). Trimming stripped 6 bases from V and 7 bases from J, with 13 bases between. The CDR3 loop reads CASSSDRGNEQFF. CDR3 bases: TGTGCCAGCAGCTCGGACCGAGGGAATGAGCAGTTCTTC.

The V call is TRBV5-1, the J call TRBJ2-1, with 9 bases aligning to TRBD2. Unmatched junction bases numbered 5, after V lost 2 bases and J lost 2 bases. The CDR3 extends over 16 amino acids. Germline V lookup: CDR1 SGHRS, CDR2 YFSETQ. CDR3 nucleotide sequence: TGCGCCAGCAGCTTAACGACTAGCGGAACCTACAATGAGCAGTTCTTC. It yields the protein CASSLTTSGTYNEQFF.

The V call is TRBV9, the J call TRBJ1-5; possibly TRBD1 for D (5 bases). This CDR3 contains 18 residues. The germline V and J ends were trimmed by 1 base and 2 bases, with 19 bases remaining between them. Germline-derived CDR1 and CDR2 are SGDLS and YYNGEE. As DNA, the CDR3 is TGTGCCAGCAGCGTACCCCCCTCGGGGGTAGTATGCAATCAGCCCCAGCATTTT. It yields the protein CASSVPPSGVVCNQPQHF. Full variable domain (remainder filled in from reference TRBV9 and TRBJ1-5): DSGVTQTPKHLITATGQRVTLRCSPRSGDLSVYWYQQSLDQGLQFLIQYYNGEERAKGNILERFSAQQFPDLHSELNLSSLELGDSALYFCASSVPPSGVVCNQPQHFGDGTRLSIL.

This clone came up a few times. The chain is built from TRBV5-6 and TRBJ1-2, with 9 bases fitting TRBD1. CDR1 and CDR2 (germline): SGHDT, YYEEEE. This CDR3 contains 15 residues. After removal of 4 bases from V and 2 bases from J, the junction contained 6 bases not matched to a gene. The CDR3 loop reads CASSRGQGLNYGYTF. The CDR3 DNA follows: TGTGCCAGCAGCCGGGGACAGGGTTTGAACTATGGCTACACCTTC.

For the CDR3, the DNA is TGTGCCACCAGCAGACGTCCGGGGGGCGGGGAGCTGTTTTTT. As protein: CATSRRPGGGELFF. V and J are TRBV15 and TRBJ2-2, with 7 bases that match TRBD2. The germline V gene has CDR1 LNHNV and CDR2 YYDKDF (reference sequence). Trimming cost V 2 bases and J 7 bases; bases outside gene matches: 4. The CDR3 loop spans 14 amino acids.

J is TRBJ2-7 and V is TRBV28; 7 positions agree with TRBD2. CDR1 MDHEN and CDR2 SYDVKM come from the germline V gene. The CDR3 has 13 amino acids. The junction had 1 base not matched to a gene; V was cut back by 3 bases and J by 2 bases. CDR3 sequence (DNA): TGTGCCAGCAGTTTCGGACTAGCCTACGAGCAGTACTTC. Translating it yields CASSFGLAYEQYF.

The chain couples TRBV9 to TRBJ2-1; TRBD2 matches 8 bases. The CDR3 has 14 residues. V lost 3 bases, J lost 5 bases, and 4 bases stayed unmatched. From germline, CDR1 is SGDLS and CDR2 YYNGEE. This CDR3 reads CASSAGLGHNEQFF. The CDR3 DNA sequence: TGTGCCAGCAGCGCGGGACTAGGCCACAATGAGCAGTTCTTC. Filled out from reference TRBV9 and TRBJ2-1, the complete variable domain reads DSGVTQTPKHLITATGQRVTLRCSPRSGDLSVYWYQQSLDQGLQFLIQYYNGEERAKGNILERFSAQQFPDLHSELNLSSLELGDSALYFCASSAGLGHNEQFFGPGTRLTVL.

The CDR3 loop is CASQKGVGVQPQHF. CDR3 nucleotides: TGTGCCAGCCAGAAGGGGGTTGGGGTTCAGCCCCAGCATTTT. The rearrangement uses TRBV19 and TRBJ1-5, with D possibly TRBD1 on 6 matching bases. Germline V CDR1 and CDR2: LNHDA, SQIVND (reference sequence). V lost 9 bases to trimming and J lost 6 bases, with 18 bases between them. This CDR3 has 14 residues.

This sequence joins TRBV19 and TRBJ2-3; no clear D gene. V lost 0 bases, J lost 3 bases, and 16 bases lay in between. Germline V gene lookup returns CDR1 LNHDA and CDR2 SQIVND (reference sequence). The CDR3 contains 17 residues. CDR3 sequence reads: CASSIDLEAGVTDTQYF. The CDR3 bases are TGTGCCAGTAGTATAGATCTTGAGGCCGGAGTGACAGATACGCAGTATTTT.

This chain connects TRBV19 to TRBJ1-6, with D hard to call. CDR1 is LNHDA and CDR2 is SQIVND in the germline V gene (reference sequence). V lost 3 bases and J 4 bases, leaving 7 bases between the germline ends. This CDR3 is 14 amino acids long. CDR3 in amino acids: CASSIPGYNSPLHF. For the CDR3, the DNA is TGTGCCAGTAGTATTCCAGGTTATAATTCACCCCTCCACTTT. Full variable domain (outside the CDR3, taken from reference TRBV19 and TRBJ1-6): DGGITQSPKYLFRKEGQNVTLSCEQNLNHDAMYWYRQDPGQGLRLIYYSQIVNDFQKGDIAEGYSVSREKKESFPLTVTSAQKNPTAFYLCASSIPGYNSPLHFGNGTRLTVT.

J is TRBJ2-2 and V is TRBV24-1; a weak D match, TRBD1 (6 bases). This CDR3 comprises 16 residues. The germline V and J ends were trimmed by 0 bases and 4 bases, with 11 bases remaining between them. Germline CDR1 is KGHDR and CDR2 is SFDVKD. CDR3 amino acids: CATSDLVKQGTGELFF. CDR3 sequence (DNA): TGTGCCACCAGTGATTTGGTGAAACAGGGCACCGGGGAGCTGTTTTTT.

The V call is TRBV27, the J call TRBJ2-2; D unclear. V lost 9 bases, J lost 6 bases, and 11 bases lay in between. Germline CDR1 is MNHEY and CDR2 is SMNVEV (reference sequence). The CDR3 loop spans 12 amino acids. As DNA, the CDR3 is TGTGCCAGTGGGCTGGTTGCCGGGGAGCTGTTTTTT. It codes for CASGLVAGELFF.

The chain is built from TRBV7-8 and TRBJ1-1; unclear D gene. V shed 2 bases and J shed 3 bases, with 19 bases lying between them. Looked up from germline, CDR1 is SGHVS and CDR2 is FQNEAQ. The CDR3 has 17 residues. CDR3 residues: CASSLQNSEVFHTEAFF. CDR3 nucleotide sequence: TGTGCCAGCAGCTTACAGAATAGCGAGGTATTTCACACTGAAGCTTTCTTT.

The chain is built from TRBV28 and TRBJ2-2, with 9 bases fitting TRBD2. CDR3 length: 14 residues. V was pared by 6 bases and J by 7 bases, with 6 bases of the junction left unmatched. Germline loops: CDR1 MDHEN, CDR2 SYDVKM. CDR3 residues: CASSRREGRGELFF. The CDR3 region has the DNA TGTGCCAGCAGCAGGCGGGAGGGCCGCGGGGAGCTGTTTTTT.

The chain employs TRBV7-9 and TRBJ1-5, with D unclear. The CDR3 consists of 15 residues. The V gene's germline CDR1 is SEHNR and CDR2 FQNEAQ (reference sequence). The ends were cut back, 4 bases at V and 5 bases at J, with 15 bases in the middle. In DNA form, the CDR3 reads TGTGCCAGCAGCTCCGTATCTGCTGGAGATCAGCCCCAGCATTTT. The encoded protein is CASSSVSAGDQPQHF.

This sequence joins TRBV4-1 and TRBJ2-1; 9 nucleotides agree with TRBD2. CDR3 size: 14 residues. J gave up 8 bases and V 2 bases, and 4 bases lay outside the gene matches. CDR1 is MGHRA, CDR2 YSYEKL, per germline. This CDR3 is CASSQMRTSDEQFF. In nucleotides, the CDR3 is TGCGCCAGCAGCCAAATGCGGACTAGCGATGAGCAGTTCTTC.

This clone was seen only once. The chain carries TRBV7-2 and TRBJ2-1; weak D call: TRBD2 (6 bases). Germline CDR1 and CDR2: SGHTA and FQGNSA. The CDR3 loop spans 14 amino acids. The V gene lost 3 bases and the J gene lost 8 bases, with 14 bases spanning the gap. The CDR3 region is CASSLGLRVDEQFF. The CDR3 nucleotides are TGTGCCAGCAGCTTGGGACTTAGAGTGGATGAGCAGTTCTTC.

The rearrangement uses TRBV19 and TRBJ1-1, with D maybe TRBD1 (6 bases). Germline V lookup: CDR1 LNHDA, CDR2 SQIVND (reference sequence). V shed 10 bases and J shed 8 bases, with 11 bases lying between them. The CDR3 has 10 amino acids. The CDR3: CATVDREAFF. The CDR3 DNA reads TGTGCCACCGTTGACAGGGAAGCTTTCTTT.

This clone was recorded at least ten times. This chain connects TRBV28 to TRBJ2-5; the D gene is possibly TRBD1 (5 bases). The CDR3 sequence is 14 residues long. V was pared by 2 bases and J by 4 bases, with 11 bases between. CDR1 is MDHEN, CDR2 SYDVKM, per germline. This CDR3 reads CASSLPTVRETQYF. For the CDR3, the DNA is TGTGCCAGCAGTTTACCGACAGTACGAGAGACCCAGTACTTC.